Sequencing of this T cell receptor beta chain was carried out in a study of cytomegalovirus exposure and HLA in healthy donors. Background on the study: An earlier analysis found some 120 million unique TCR beta sequences from 150 million to 200 million T cells. Findings and limits, study-wide: In an earlier analysis, in approximately 570 donors, most V segments appeared productive either ~87% or ~30% of the time. CMV serostatus was the sole immune exposure data available.

V dropped 5 bases and J dropped 3 bases, with 17 bases sitting between them. The CDR3 loop spans 15 amino acids. Per germline, CDR1 SEHNR and CDR2 FQNEAQ (reference sequence). Healthy individuals who donated bone marrow served as the donors. As to this clone: As yet, its antigen is unknown.

The PCR made use of 60 Vbeta and 13 Jbeta primers. Generated by immunoSEQ multiplex PCR, the TCRdb table keeps only in-frame clones and is missing some. This sample has about 190,000 clones, with 85% found just once. The rearrangement links TRBV7-9 to TRBJ2-7; tentative D call: TRBD2 (7 bases). The sample consisted of PBMCs. The sequence came from a boy aged 2 to 9 in good health and CMV-seronegative. The DNA of the CDR3 is TGTGCCAGCAGCCCCGACCGGGGGGCTTACTACGAGCAGTACTTC. The encoded protein is CASSPDRGAYYEQYF.